The present entry profiles one TCR beta chain with its context. Its antigen remains unidentified. Sorted subsets were amplified in replicate PCRs using 200 ng DNA, approximately 30,000 T cell genomes. In the original processing: With immunoSEQ giving junction-only sequences and no quality scores, filtering differed. The method was immunoSEQ multiplex PCR; TCRdb's version includes in-frame clones alone and lacks a portion of them. That table gives V, J and clone size, and the DNA gave D and trimming. The sample yields roughly 650,000 clones, approximately 96% seen once. This record comes from a study of shared clonotypes between healthy human individuals. Trimming took off 5 bases at V and 4 bases at J, with 18 bases between the two ends. The V gene's germline CDR1 is SEHNR and CDR2 FQNEAQ (reference sequence). The CDR3 is 15 amino acids. Naive CD8 cells comprised CD45RO-negative, CCR7-positively selected cells, excluding terminally differentiated effector memory CD45RA+ cells.

General study points: The generation probabilities recorded for non-shared clonotypes fell below those of clonotypes shared by all four donors. Among several donors, roughly 5% of naive CD4 clonotypes were found in common.

The receptor's source is a woman aged 25 to 45 in good health. The chain joins TRBV7-9 to TRBJ2-7; no reliable D call. The sequencing sample was made of naive CD8+ T cells sorted from blood. CDR3 DNA sequence: TGTGCCAGCAGCCTTACCGAAGACGCTGGGTACGAGCAGTACTTC. Its translation is CASSLTEDAGYEQYF.